The 17 T cell receptor beta chains below come from one sample, sequenced in a study of shared clonotypes between healthy human individuals. The table came from immunoSEQ multiplex PCR; TCRdb's copy has only in-frame clones and leaves some out. This sample has some 900,000 clones, with 70% to 85% found just once. Input material: memory CD4+ T cells sorted from blood. The subset is: CD45RA-negative fraction. The receptors here all came from a man aged 18-30 years in good health.

V gene TRBV2 combines with J gene TRBJ2-7; 8 bases are shared with TRBD1. There are 13 residues in the CDR3. From germline, CDR1 is SNHLY and CDR2 FYNNEI. V was pared by 8 bases and J by 6 bases, with 9 bases of the junction left unmatched. CDR3 DNA sequence: TGTGCCAGCTCGAGGACAGGGTACTCCGAGCAGTACTTC. It translates to CASSRTGYSEQYF.

The CDR3 here is CASKTGGSGANVLTF. The CDR3 DNA sequence: TGTGCCAGTAAAACAGGGGGCTCTGGGGCCAACGTCCTGACTTTC. The chain is built from TRBV19 and TRBJ2-6, with 8 bases identical to TRBD1. V trimming: 7 bases; J trimming: 0 bases; junction bases outside the gene matches: 2. Germline-derived CDR1 and CDR2 are LNHDA and SQIVND (reference sequence). This CDR3 has 15 residues.

This clone was counted ten times or more. This sample also contains other DNA sequences that code for the same CDR3. The V and J genes are TRBV9 and TRBJ1-2; 9 bases fit TRBD1. V gave up 3 bases and J gave up 8 bases; unmatched junction bases: 5. From germline, CDR1 is SGDLS and CDR2 YYNGEE. This CDR3 is 13 amino acids long. The chain's CDR3 is CASSDRGLSGYTF. CDR3 coding DNA: TGTGCCAGCAGCGACAGGGGGCTTAGCGGCTACACCTTC.

To note about this clone: The junction and the germline gene differ at one end; a read error may be behind it. This chain connects TRBV7-7 to TRBJ2-1; 9 nucleotides agree with TRBD1. Germline V CDR1 and CDR2: SSHAT, FNYEAQ (reference sequence). There are 16 residues in the CDR3. CDR3 sequence: CASSLGTGTGRNEQFF. The DNA of the CDR3 is TGTGCTAGCAGCTTAGGGACCGGGACAGGGAGGAATGAGCAGTTCTTC.

The rearrangement joins TRBV14 to TRBJ1-6; D is possibly TRBD1 (5 bases). The CDR3 is 16 amino acids. Germline CDR1 reads SGHDN; CDR2 reads FVKESK. Trimming shortened V by 1 base and J by 8 bases, and 15 bases separated the two germline ends. The CDR3 here is CASSQAGPLFDSPLHF. In DNA, the CDR3 is TGTGCCAGCAGCCAAGCGGGACCCCTTTTCGATTCACCCCTCCACTTT.

The chain has TRBV29-1 and TRBJ1-1; D perhaps matches TRBD1 (5 bases). The CDR3 loop spans 14 amino acids. V was trimmed by 7 bases and J by 3 bases, leaving 18 bases between them. Germline CDR1 SQVTM, CDR2 ANQGSEA. The CDR3 region is CSASLGGKDTEAFF. CDR3 sequence (DNA): TGCAGCGCCTCGCTGGGGGGAAAGGACACTGAAGCTTTCTTT.

This clone appeared a few times. The chain has TRBV7-9 and TRBJ1-1; 8 bases fit TRBD1. The germline V gene encodes CDR1 SEHNR and CDR2 FQNEAQ (reference sequence). V lost 5 bases, J lost 6 bases, and 8 bases stayed unmatched. This CDR3 comprises 14 residues. The CDR3 sequence is CASSTGGLGAEAFF. The CDR3 DNA reads TGTGCCAGCAGCACAGGGGGGTTAGGCGCTGAAGCTTTCTTT.

The V gene is TRBV18, the J gene TRBJ2-2; 7 nucleotides line up with TRBD1. CDR3 size: 14 residues. Trimming took 10 bases from V and 6 from J; bases not matched to a gene: 11. Per germline, CDR1 KGHSH and CDR2 LQKENI. CDR3 DNA: TGTGCCACCTTATCCACTACAGGGGCCGGGGAGCTGTTTTTT. It codes for CATLSTTGAGELFF.

V gene TRBV6-6 combines with J gene TRBJ1-2; TRBD1 might be the D (6 bases). Trimming took 6 bases from V and 0 from J, leaving 17 bases between them. The germline gives CDR1 MNHNY, CDR2 SVGAGI (reference sequence). The CDR3 is 16 residues long. The CDR3 DNA follows: TGTGCCAGCAGGCAACCCGGGGACATTCCTAACTATGGCTACACCTTC. Its protein product is CASRQPGDIPNYGYTF.

This clone has a handful of counts. The chain has TRBV5-6 and TRBJ2-3; D might be TRBD1 (5 bases). The germline gives CDR1 SGHDT, CDR2 YYEEEE. The V end lost 10 bases, the J end lost 0 bases, and 15 bases lay between the germline ends. This CDR3 has 14 residues. CDR3 region: CASTRDISTDTQYF. CDR3 coding DNA: TGTGCCTCTACCAGGGATATTAGCACAGATACGCAGTATTTT.

As concerns this clone: Different DNA sequences within this sample yield the same CDR3. The rearrangement links TRBV6-6 to TRBJ2-3; no definite D call. Trimming pared 8 bases from V and 1 base from J, leaving 7 bases between. Germline V lookup: CDR1 MNHNY, CDR2 SVGAGI (reference sequence). This CDR3 has 12 amino acids. CDR3 in DNA: TGTGCCAGCCGTCGGGGCACAGATACGCAGTATTTT. As protein: CASRRGTDTQYF.

The chain uses TRBV5-4 and TRBJ2-3, with 7 bases fitting TRBD1. The J segment lost 5 bases and the V segment lost 5 bases, leaving 14 bases of the junction unmatched. The germline V gene encodes CDR1 SGHNT and CDR2 YYREEE (reference sequence). The CDR3 has 16 residues. The CDR3 DNA sequence: TGTGCCAGCAGTTTAGGGGGCCTCGAAAGCGGAGATACGCAGTATTTT. It specifies CASSLGGLESGDTQYF.

This clone has a handful of counts. The chain combines TRBV27 with TRBJ1-2; weak D call: TRBD1 (5 bases). Trimming left V 0 bases short and J 9 bases short, with 14 bases between. The CDR3 is 14 residues long. Germline assignment: CDR1 MNHEY and CDR2 SMNVEV (reference sequence). CDR3 sequence reads: CASSLSGDTVSYTF. CDR3 sequence (DNA): TGTGCCAGCAGTTTATCAGGGGATACTGTCAGCTACACCTTC.

This chain uses TRBV4-3 with TRBJ1-1; TRBD1 might be the D (6 bases). CDR3 length: 15 residues. Germline V CDR1 and CDR2: LGHNA, YSLEER. V was cut by 4 bases and J by 3 bases, with 15 bases left in between. The CDR3 reads CASSRGGAADTEAFF. DNA of the CDR3: TGCGCCAGCAGCCGAGGGGGGGCGGCGGACACTGAAGCTTTCTTT.

V and J are TRBV5-1 and TRBJ2-3, with 9 bases that match TRBD1. CDR1 and CDR2 (germline): SGHRS, YFSETQ. This CDR3 comprises 16 residues. The junction had 10 bases not matched to a gene; V was cut back by 7 bases and J by 1 base. CDR3 DNA sequence: TGCGCCAGCTTCCCCGGGACAGGGAGTGGCACAGATACGCAGTATTTT. Its translation is CASFPGTGSGTDTQYF.

In its sample, this clone was seen a few times. CDR3 in amino acids: CASRRNSSYEQYF. The CDR3 coding sequence is TGTGCCAGCAGGCGTAATAGCTCCTACGAGCAGTACTTC. This sequence joins TRBV11-2 and TRBJ2-7; D remains unclear. Germline V gene data show CDR1 as SGHAT and CDR2 as FQNNGV. The CDR3 has 13 residues. Trimming shortened V by 6 bases and J by 0 bases, and 9 bases separated the two germline ends.

This sequence joins TRBV19 and TRBJ2-3, with D unresolved. This CDR3 spans 10 amino acids. Trimming removed 10 bases at V and 5 bases at J, with 7 bases between. The germline V gene encodes CDR1 LNHDA and CDR2 SQIVND (reference sequence). The CDR3 protein is CATWGDTQYF. The CDR3, as DNA: TGTGCCACCTGGGGAGATACGCAGTATTTT.